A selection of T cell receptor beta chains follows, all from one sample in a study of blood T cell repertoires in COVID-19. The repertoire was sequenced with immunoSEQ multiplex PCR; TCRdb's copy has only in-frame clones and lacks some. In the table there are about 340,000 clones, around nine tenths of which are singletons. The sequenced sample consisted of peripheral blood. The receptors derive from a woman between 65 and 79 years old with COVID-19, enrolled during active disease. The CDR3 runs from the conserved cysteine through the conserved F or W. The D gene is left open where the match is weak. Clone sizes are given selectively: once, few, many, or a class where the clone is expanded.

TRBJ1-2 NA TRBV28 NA TGTGCCAGCAGTTTATGGACAGTTGGCGACTATGGCTACACCTTC CASSLWTVGDYGYTF
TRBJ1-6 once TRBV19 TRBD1 TGTGCCAGTAGTTCGGGACAGGGCGAAGTGTGGCTCCACTTT CASSSGQGEVWLHF
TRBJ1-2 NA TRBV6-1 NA TGTGCCAGCAGTGAAGGAGGGTTCCTCTATGGCTACACCTTC CASSEGGFLYGYTF
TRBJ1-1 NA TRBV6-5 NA TGTGCCAGCAGTTACTTCGGGGTTGGAAACACTGAAGCTTTCTTT CASSYFGVGNTEAFF
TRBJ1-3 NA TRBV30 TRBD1 TGTGCCTGGAGTGTACAGGGGGCGGCTGGAAACACCATATATTTT CAWSVQGAAGNTIYF
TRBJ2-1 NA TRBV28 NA TGTGCCAGCAGTTTGGCGCGGTACAATGAGCAGTTCTTC CASSLARYNEQFF
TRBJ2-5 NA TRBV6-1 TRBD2 TGTGCCAGCAGTGAAGGCGGACTAGCGGGTCTTAGGACCCAGTACTTC CASSEGGLAGLRTQYF
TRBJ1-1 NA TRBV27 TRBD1 TGTGCCAGCAGGGAGGACAGGGGAAACACTGAAGCTTTCTTT CASREDRGNTEAFF
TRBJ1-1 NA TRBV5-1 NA TGCGCCAGCAGCTTGGGAGGTACGAATACTGAAGCTTTCTTT CASSLGGTNTEAFF
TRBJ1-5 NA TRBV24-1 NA TGTGCCACCAGTGATTTCGCGGGACGCGGGTATTTT CATSDFAGRGYF
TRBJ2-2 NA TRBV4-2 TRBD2 TGTGCCAGCAGCCCCGCGGGGGGGGGAACCGGGGAGCTGTTTTTT CASSPAGGGTGELFF
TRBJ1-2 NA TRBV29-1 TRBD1 TGCAGCGTTGAAGATCAGGGGGCTTTGAGCTACACCTTC CSVEDQGALSYTF
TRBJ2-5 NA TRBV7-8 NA TGTGCCAGCAGCTTAGGCCTTGGAGCTCGGAACCAAGAGACCCAGTACTTC CASSLGLGARNQETQYF
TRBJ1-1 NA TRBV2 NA TGTGCCAGCACCCCACCAGGTAAGGGGATGAACACTGAAGCTTTCTTT CASTPPGKGMNTEAFF
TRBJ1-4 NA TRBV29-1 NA TGCAGCGCCCTTTCTGAAAAACTGTTTTTT CSALSEKLFF
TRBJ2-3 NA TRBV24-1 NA TGTGCCACCAGTGACCCGGGACTTTACACAGATACGCAGTATTTT CATSDPGLYTDTQYF
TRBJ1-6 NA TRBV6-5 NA TGTGCCAGCAGGACAGGTTATAATTCACCCCTCCACTTT CASRTGYNSPLHF
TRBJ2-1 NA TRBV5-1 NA TGCGCCAGCAGCTTGGTGCGGGGATCCTACAATGAGCAGTTCTTC CASSLVRGSYNEQFF
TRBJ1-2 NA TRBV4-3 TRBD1 TGCGCCAGCAGCCAACCGGGACAGGGAGGGTATGGCTACACCTTC CASSQPGQGGYGYTF
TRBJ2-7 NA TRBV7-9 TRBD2 TGTGCCAGCAGCTTAGCGACGGGGGGGCCTTACGAGCAGTACTTC CASSLATGGPYEQYF
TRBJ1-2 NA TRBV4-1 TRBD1 TGCGCCAGCAGCCCTGATGGACAGGGGGCGGGTGGCTACACCTTC CASSPDGQGAGGYTF
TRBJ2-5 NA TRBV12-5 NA TGTGCTAGTGGTTTGGTTTCCGGAGCAGAGACCCAGTACTTC CASGLVSGAETQYF
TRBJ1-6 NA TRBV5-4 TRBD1 TGTGCCAGCAGCTCCGACAGGGAGTCTTATAATTCACCCCTCCACTTT CASSSDRESYNSPLHF
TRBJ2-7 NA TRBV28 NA TGTGCCAGCAGTTTGCACAGTACCTACGAGCAGTACTTC CASSLHSTYEQYF
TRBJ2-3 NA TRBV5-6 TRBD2 TGTGCCAGCAGCTTTGTGGTAGCGGGGTCTAGCACAGATACGCAGTATTTT CASSFVVAGSSTDTQYF
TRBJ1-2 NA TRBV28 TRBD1 TGTGCCAGCAGTCCTGGACAGGGGGCGGACTATGGCTACACCTTC CASSPGQGADYGYTF
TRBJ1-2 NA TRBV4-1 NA TGCGCCAGCAGCCAGTCGGGATTAGGGACTAACTATGGCTACACCTTC CASSQSGLGTNYGYTF
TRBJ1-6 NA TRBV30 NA TGTGCCTGGAGCCCCCTTGATAATTCACCCCTCCACTTT CAWSPLDNSPLHF
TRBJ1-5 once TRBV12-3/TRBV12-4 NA TGTGCCAGCAGTCCTAAAGACAATCAGCCCCAGCATTTT CASSPKDNQPQHF
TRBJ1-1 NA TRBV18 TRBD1 TGTGCCAGCTCACCAGGAAGACAGGGTAACACTGAAGCTTTCTTT CASSPGRQGNTEAFF
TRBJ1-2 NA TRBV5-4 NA TGTGCCATCAGCACAGGGTACTATGGCTACACCTTC CAISTGYYGYTF
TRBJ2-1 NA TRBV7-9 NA TGTGCCAGCAGCCCCCCCGGGTCCCTCTACAATGAGCAGTTCTTC CASSPPGSLYNEQFF
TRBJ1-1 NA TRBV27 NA TGTGCCAGCAGTTTCGGGACATTGGGCACTGAAGCTTTCTTT CASSFGTLGTEAFF
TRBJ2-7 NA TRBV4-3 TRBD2 TGCGCCAGCAGCCAGGGACTAGCGGCTTCCTACGAGCAGTACTTC CASSQGLAASYEQYF
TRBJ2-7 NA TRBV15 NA TGTGCCACCAGCAGAGATCAGGGGAACTCCTACGAGCAGTACTTC CATSRDQGNSYEQYF
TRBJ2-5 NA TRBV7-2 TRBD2 TGTGCCAGCAGCTTCTTTACTAGCGGGCAAGAGACCCAGTACTTC CASSFFTSGQETQYF
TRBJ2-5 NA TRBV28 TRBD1 TGTGCCAGCAGTTTAGGGGGACAGGGGTACCAAGAGACCCAGTACTTC CASSLGGQGYQETQYF
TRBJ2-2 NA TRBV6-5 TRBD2 TGTGCCACCCAAACTCTAGCGGGGGGGACCGGGGAGCTGTTTTTT CATQTLAGGTGELFF
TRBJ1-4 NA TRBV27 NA TGTGCCAGCAGTTCTAGGGGGTCTCGGACTGAGGAACTGTTTTTT CASSSRGSRTEELFF
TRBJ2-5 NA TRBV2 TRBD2 TGTGCCAGCAGTACCGGGACTAGCGGGGAAGAGACCCAGTACTTC CASSTGTSGEETQYF
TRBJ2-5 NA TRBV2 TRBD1 TGTGCCAGCAACAGGGGGCGGGAAGAGACCCAGTACTTC CASNRGREETQYF